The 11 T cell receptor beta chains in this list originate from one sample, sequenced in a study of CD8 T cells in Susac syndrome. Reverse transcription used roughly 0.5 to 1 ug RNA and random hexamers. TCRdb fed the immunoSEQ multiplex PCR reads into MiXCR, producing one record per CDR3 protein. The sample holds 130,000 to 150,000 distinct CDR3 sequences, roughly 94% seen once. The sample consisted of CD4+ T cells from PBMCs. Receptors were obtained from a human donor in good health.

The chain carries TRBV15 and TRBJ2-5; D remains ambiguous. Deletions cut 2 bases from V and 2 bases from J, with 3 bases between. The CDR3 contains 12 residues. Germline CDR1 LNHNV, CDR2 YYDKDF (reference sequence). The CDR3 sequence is CATSRQQETQYF. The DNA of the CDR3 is TGTGCCACCAGCAGACAGCAAGAGACCCAGTACTTC.

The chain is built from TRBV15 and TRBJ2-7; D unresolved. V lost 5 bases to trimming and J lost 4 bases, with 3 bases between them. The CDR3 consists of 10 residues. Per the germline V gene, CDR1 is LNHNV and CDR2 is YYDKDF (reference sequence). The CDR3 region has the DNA TGTGCCACCAGCCCTTACGAGCAGTACTTC. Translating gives CATSPYEQYF.

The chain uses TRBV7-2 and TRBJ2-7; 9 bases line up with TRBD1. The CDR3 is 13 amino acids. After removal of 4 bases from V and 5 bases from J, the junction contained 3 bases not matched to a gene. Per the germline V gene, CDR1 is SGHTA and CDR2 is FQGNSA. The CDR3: CASSSGQGDEQYF. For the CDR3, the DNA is TGTGCCAGCAGCTCGGGACAGGGCGACGAGCAGTACTTC.

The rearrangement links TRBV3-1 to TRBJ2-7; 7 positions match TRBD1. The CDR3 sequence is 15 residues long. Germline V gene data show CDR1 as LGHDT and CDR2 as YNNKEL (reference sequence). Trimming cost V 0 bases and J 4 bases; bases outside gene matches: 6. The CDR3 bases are TGTGCCAGCAGCCAAGAGGACAGGCCCTCGTACGAGCAGTACTTC. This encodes CASSQEDRPSYEQYF.

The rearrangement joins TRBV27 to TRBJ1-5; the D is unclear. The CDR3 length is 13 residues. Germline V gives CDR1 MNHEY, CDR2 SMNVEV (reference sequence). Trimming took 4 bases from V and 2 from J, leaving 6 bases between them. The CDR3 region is CASSWGGNQPQHF. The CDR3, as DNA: TGTGCCAGCAGTTGGGGTGGCAATCAGCCCCAGCATTTT.

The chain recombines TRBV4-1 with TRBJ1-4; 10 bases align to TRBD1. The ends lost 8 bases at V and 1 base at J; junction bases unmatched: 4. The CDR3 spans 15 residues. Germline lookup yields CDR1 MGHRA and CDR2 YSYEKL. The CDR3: CASGDRGGTNEKLFF. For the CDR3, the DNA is TGCGCCAGCGGGGACAGGGGAGGAACTAATGAAAAACTGTTTTTT.

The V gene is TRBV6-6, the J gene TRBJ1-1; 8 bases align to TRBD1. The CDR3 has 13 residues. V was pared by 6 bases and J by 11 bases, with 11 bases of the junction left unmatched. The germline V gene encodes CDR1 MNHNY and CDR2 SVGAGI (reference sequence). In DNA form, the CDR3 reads TGTGCCAGCAGCCACCCAGGGGGCGCGAGGGCTTTCTTT. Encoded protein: CASSHPGGARAFF.

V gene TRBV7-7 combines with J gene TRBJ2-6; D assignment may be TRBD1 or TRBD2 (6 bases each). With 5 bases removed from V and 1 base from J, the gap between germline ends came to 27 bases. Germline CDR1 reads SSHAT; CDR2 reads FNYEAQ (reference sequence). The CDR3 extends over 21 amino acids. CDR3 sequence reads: CASSQGAGQGKGVSGANVLTF. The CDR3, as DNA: TGTGCCAGCAGCCAAGGGGCGGGACAAGGAAAAGGAGTATCTGGGGCCAACGTCCTGACTTTC. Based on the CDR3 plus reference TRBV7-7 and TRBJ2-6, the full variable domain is GAGVSQSPRYKVTKRGQDVTLRCDPISSHATLYWYQQALGQGPEFLTYFNYEAQPDKSGLPSDRFSAERPEGSISTLTIQRTEQRDSAMYRCASSQGAGQGKGVSGANVLTFGAGSRLTVL.

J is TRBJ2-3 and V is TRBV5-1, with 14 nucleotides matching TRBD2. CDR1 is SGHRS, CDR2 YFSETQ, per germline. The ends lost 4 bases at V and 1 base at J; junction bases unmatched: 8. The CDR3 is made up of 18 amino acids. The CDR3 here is CASSVSGTSGSGTDTQYF. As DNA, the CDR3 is TGCGCCAGCAGCGTATCCGGGACTAGCGGGAGTGGCACAGATACGCAGTATTTT.

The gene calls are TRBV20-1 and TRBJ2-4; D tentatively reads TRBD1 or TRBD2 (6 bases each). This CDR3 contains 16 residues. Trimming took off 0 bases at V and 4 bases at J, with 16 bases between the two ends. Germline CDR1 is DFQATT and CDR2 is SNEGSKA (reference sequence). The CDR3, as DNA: TGCAGTGCTAGAGAGTGGGGGCGGGGAAAAAAAAACATTCAGTACTTC. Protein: CSAREWGRGKKNIQYF.

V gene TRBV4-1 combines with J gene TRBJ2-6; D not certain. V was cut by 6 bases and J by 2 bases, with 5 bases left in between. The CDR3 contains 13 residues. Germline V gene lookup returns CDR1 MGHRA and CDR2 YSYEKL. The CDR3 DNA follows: TGCGCCAGCAGGACTCCTGGGGCCAACGTCCTGACTTTC. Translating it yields CASRTPGANVLTF.